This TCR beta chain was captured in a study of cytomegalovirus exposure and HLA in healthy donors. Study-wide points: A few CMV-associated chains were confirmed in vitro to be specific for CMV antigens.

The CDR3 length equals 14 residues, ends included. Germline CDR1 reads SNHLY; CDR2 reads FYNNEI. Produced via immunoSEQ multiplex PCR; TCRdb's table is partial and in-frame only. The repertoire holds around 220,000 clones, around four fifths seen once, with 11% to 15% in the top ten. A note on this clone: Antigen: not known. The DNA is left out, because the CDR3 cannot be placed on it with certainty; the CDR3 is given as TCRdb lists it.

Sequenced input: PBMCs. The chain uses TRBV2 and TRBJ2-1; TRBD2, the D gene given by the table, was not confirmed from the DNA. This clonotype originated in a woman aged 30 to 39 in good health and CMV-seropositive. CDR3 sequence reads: CASILVVAVNEQFF.